A single sample gave rise to the 14 T cell receptor beta chains below, sequenced in a study of T cell responses to AZD1222 COVID-19 vaccine. Produced via immunoSEQ multiplex PCR; TCRdb's table is partial and in-frame only. This sample carries 90,000 to 120,000 clones, over 85% of them seen once, and the ten largest clones take 4% to 5.5%. The source was peripheral blood, collected on day 0 of AZD1222 vaccination. Source of these receptors: an adult in good health.

The chain has TRBV5-4 and TRBJ2-3; D remains ambiguous. This CDR3 has 14 amino acids. Trimming left V 4 bases short and J 0 bases short, with 9 bases between. Looked up from germline, CDR1 is SGHNT and CDR2 is YYREEE (reference sequence). The CDR3, as DNA: TGTGCCAGCAGCCCGACCGGAAGCACAGATACGCAGTATTTT. Translation gives CASSPTGSTDTQYF.

V gene TRBV4-2 combines with J gene TRBJ2-3; no clear D. The CDR3 consists of 16 residues. The V gene lost 1 base and the J gene lost 1 base, with 12 bases spanning the gap. Per germline, CDR1 LGHNA and CDR2 YNFKEQ. CDR3 amino acids: CASSQARGGRTDTQYF. CDR3 DNA: TGTGCCAGCAGCCAAGCTCGTGGCGGCCGCACAGATACGCAGTATTTT.

V gene TRBV25-1 combines with J gene TRBJ1-6, with 7 bases matching TRBD1. The CDR3 loop spans 14 amino acids. Germline-derived CDR1 and CDR2 are MGHDK and SYGVNS. V lost 6 bases to trimming and J lost 4 bases; unmatched junction nucleotides: 3. CDR3 protein: CASSGDSYNSPLHF. Here the CDR3 DNA reads TGTGCCAGCAGCGGGGACAGTTATAATTCACCCCTCCACTTT. The full variable domain, with the rest looked up from reference TRBV25-1 and TRBJ1-6, is EADIYQTPRYLVIGTGKKITLECSQTMGHDKMYWYQQDPGMELHLIHYSYGVNSTEKGDLSSESTVSRIRTEHFPLTLESARPSHTSQYLCASSGDSYNSPLHFGNGTRLTVT.

The V call is TRBV19, the J call TRBJ2-1; 8 bases fit TRBD2. The CDR3 contains 16 residues. With V trimmed by 4 bases and J by 6 bases, 11 bases remained unmatched. Germline lookup yields CDR1 LNHDA and CDR2 SQIVND (reference sequence). CDR3 sequence: CASSNPGSGRSNEQFF. Here the CDR3 DNA reads TGTGCCAGTAGTAATCCAGGGAGCGGGAGAAGCAATGAGCAGTTCTTC.

The genes are TRBV27 and TRBJ1-5, with a weak D call TRBD1 (6 bases). V lost 2 bases and J lost 2, with 10 bases in between. The CDR3 spans 15 residues. The V gene's germline CDR1 is MNHEY and CDR2 SMNVEV (reference sequence). The CDR3 DNA reads as TGTGCCAGCAGTTTAAGGGGGTGGGGCAATCAGCCCCAGCATTTT. The encoded protein is CASSLRGWGNQPQHF.

This rearrangement joins TRBV6-1 to TRBJ2-5; D ambiguous. Germline-derived CDR1 and CDR2 are MNHNS and SASEGT. The CDR3 runs 14 residues. Between the trimmed V and J ends, which lost 3 bases and 7 bases, there was a span of 15 bases. The CDR3 loop reads CASSESVGFWTQYF. DNA of the CDR3: TGTGCCAGCAGTGAGTCGGTTGGCTTCTGGACCCAGTACTTC.

The chain uses TRBV4-1 and TRBJ1-3; D unclear. Trimming took 0 bases from V and 0 from J, leaving 9 bases between them. In germline, CDR1 is MGHRA, CDR2 YSYEKL. The CDR3 length is 16 residues. CDR3 region: CASSQDVGTSGNTIYF. The CDR3 DNA sequence: TGCGCCAGCAGCCAAGATGTCGGAACCTCTGGAAACACCATATATTTT.

V gene TRBV28 combines with J gene TRBJ1-1; D is perhaps TRBD1 (6 bases). Germline assignment: CDR1 MDHEN and CDR2 SYDVKM. Between the trimmed V and J ends, which lost 4 bases and 9 bases, there was a span of 9 bases. The CDR3 has 11 amino acids. The CDR3 DNA follows: TGTGCCAGCAGTTCCCGGGACAAAGCTTTCTTT. It yields the protein CASSSRDKAFF.

This chain connects TRBV28 to TRBJ2-7, with D uncertain. The V gene's germline CDR1 is MDHEN and CDR2 SYDVKM. Trimming left V 4 bases short and J 3 bases short, with 4 bases between. CDR3 length: 11 residues. This chain's CDR3 is CASSWIYEQYF. CDR3 in DNA: TGTGCCAGCAGTTGGATCTACGAGCAGTACTTC.

The chain recombines TRBV11-3 with TRBJ2-5, with D unclear. The CDR3 spans 13 residues. Trimming took off 1 base at V and 2 bases at J, with 5 bases between the two ends. CDR1 and CDR2 (germline): SGHNT, YENEEA. The CDR3 region has the DNA TGTGCCAGCAGCTTAGGGCGGCAAGAGACCCAGTACTTC. Protein: CASSLGRQETQYF.

The J gene is TRBJ2-1, the V gene TRBV7-9; 9 bases are a match to TRBD2. The CDR3 spans 16 residues. Germline loops: CDR1 SEHNR, CDR2 FQNEAQ (reference sequence). J lost 6 bases, V lost 5 bases, and 11 bases had no gene match. The DNA of the CDR3 is TGTGCCAGCAGCCAAGTTAAGGGACTAGCACTCAATGAGCAGTTCTTC. Translated: CASSQVKGLALNEQFF.

The chain links TRBV19 to TRBJ2-2, with a tentative D call TRBD2 (6 bases). CDR1 and CDR2 (germline): LNHDA, SQIVND (reference sequence). V dropped 1 base and J dropped 1 base, with 10 bases sitting between them. This CDR3 contains 16 residues. DNA for the CDR3: TGTGCCAGTAGTATAGGGGGCGGGGTGAACACCGGGGAGCTGTTTTTT. Protein product: CASSIGGGVNTGELFF.

This rearrangement joins TRBV7-3 to TRBJ2-1; TRBD2 matches 7 bases. The trim removed 0 bases at V and 10 bases at J, leaving 9 bases unmatched. Germline CDR1 SGHTA, CDR2 FQGTGA. The CDR3 runs to 15 residues. The CDR3 sequence is CASSLTSGLAAEQFF. In DNA form, the CDR3 reads TGTGCCAGCAGCTTAACGTCGGGCCTAGCGGCGGAGCAGTTCTTC. Using reference TRBV7-3 and TRBJ2-1 for the parts outside the CDR3, the full variable domain is GAGVSQTPSNKVTEKGKYVELRCDPISGHTALYWYRQSLGQGPEFLIYFQGTGAADDSGLPNDRFFAVRPEGSVSTLKIQRTERGDSAVYLCASSLTSGLAAEQFFGPGTRLTVL.

V and J are TRBV5-6 and TRBJ2-7, with D perhaps matching TRBD1 (6 bases). CDR1 and CDR2 (germline): SGHDT, YYEEEE. The CDR3 sequence is 17 residues long. V dropped 4 bases and J dropped 4 bases, with 24 bases sitting between them. In nucleotides, the CDR3 is TGTGCCAGCAGCCTTTCCCTAGCAGGGGTGGTAGGGTACGAGCAGTACTTC. It encodes CASSLSLAGVVGYEQYF.